This T cell receptor (beta chain) was documented in a study of PD-L1 blockade in urothelial cancer. Time point meaning: pretreatment peripheral blood. Each individual provided 1 to 8 samples (taken pretreatment and on-treatment). Data came from immunoSEQ multiplex PCR; TCRdb stores just in-frame clones and leaves some out. The sample has tens of thousands of clones, around 84% seen once. Trimming removed 6 bases from V and 1 base from J, with 15 bases in between. Germline V gene lookup returns CDR1 MNHNS and CDR2 SASEGT. CDR3 length: 15 amino acids. The specimen comprised PBMCs, sampled around atezolizumab (anti-PD-L1) treatment. The rearrangement joins TRBV6-1 to TRBJ1-1; a weak D match, TRBD1 (5 bases). This TCR was sampled from a woman in her seventies with urothelial cancer. The CDR3 reads CASSDLTQGNTEAFF. The CDR3 coding sequence is TGTGCCAGCAGCGATTTGACTCAGGGGAACACTGAAGCTTTCTTT.